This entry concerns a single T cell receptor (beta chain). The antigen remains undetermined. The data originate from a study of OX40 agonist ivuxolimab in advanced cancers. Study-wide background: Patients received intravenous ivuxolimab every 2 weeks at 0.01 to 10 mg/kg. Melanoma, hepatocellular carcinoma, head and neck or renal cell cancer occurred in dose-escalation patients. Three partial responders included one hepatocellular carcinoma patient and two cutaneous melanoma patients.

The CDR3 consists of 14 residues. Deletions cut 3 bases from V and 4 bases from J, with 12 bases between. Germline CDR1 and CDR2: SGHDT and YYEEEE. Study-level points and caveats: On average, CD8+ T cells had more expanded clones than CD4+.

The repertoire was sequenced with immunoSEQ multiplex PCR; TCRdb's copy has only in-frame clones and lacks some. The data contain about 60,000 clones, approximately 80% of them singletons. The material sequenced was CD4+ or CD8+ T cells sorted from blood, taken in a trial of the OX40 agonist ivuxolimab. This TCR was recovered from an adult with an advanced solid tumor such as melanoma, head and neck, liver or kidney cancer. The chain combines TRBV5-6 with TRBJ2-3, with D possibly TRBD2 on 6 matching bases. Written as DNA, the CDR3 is TGTGCCAGCAGCTCGGCGGGACGGTCAGATACGCAGTATTTT. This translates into CASSSAGRSDTQYF.